A single sample gave rise to the 11 T cell receptor beta chains below, sequenced in a study of T cells after yellow fever vaccination. TCRdb fed the 5' RACE reads into MiXCR, producing one record per CDR3 protein. The table records fewer than 100,000 distinct CDR3 sequences, approximately 9% of them present only once. The sample in question was CD8+ T cells not binding an NS4B(214-222) dextramer, sorted from PBMCs, obtained more than 14 days after the first yellow fever vaccination. These receptors all come from a man between 18 and 29 years old who received the YFV17D yellow fever vaccine.

This rearrangement joins TRBV7-9 to TRBJ2-3; 11 bases fit TRBD1. The CDR3 spans 14 residues. The ends lost 5 bases at V and 6 bases at J; junction bases unmatched: 4. Germline V lookup: CDR1 SEHNR, CDR2 FQNEAQ (reference sequence). The CDR3: CASSVGQGGDTQYF. CDR3 in DNA: TGTGCCAGCAGCGTGGGACAGGGGGGCGATACGCAGTATTTT.

This clonotype was seen at least ten times. The chain carries TRBV5-1 and TRBJ2-1; TRBD2 aligns across 9 bases. This CDR3 has 17 amino acids. J gave up 2 bases and V 3 bases, and 9 bases lay outside the gene matches. Germline V gene sequence: CDR1 SGHRS, CDR2 YFSETQ. As DNA, the CDR3 is TGCGCCAGCAGCTGGAGCGGGGGGAGAACTCCCTACAATGAGCAGTTCTTC. Protein sequence: CASSWSGGRTPYNEQFF.

There are a few counts of this clonotype. V is TRBV5-1 and J is TRBJ2-7; a possible D gene is TRBD1 (5 bases). V gave up 4 bases and J gave up 2 bases, with 13 bases separating them. This CDR3 comprises 14 residues. The V gene's germline CDR1 is SGHRS and CDR2 YFSETQ. Here the CDR3 DNA reads TGCGCCAGCAGCGTAGCCCAGGGTGCCTACGAGCAGTACGTC. Translation: CASSVAQGAYEQYV.

This clonotype was recorded at least ten times. V is TRBV3-1 and J is TRBJ2-1, with TRBD1 matching 8 bases. Losses at the gene ends were 3 bases for V and 10 bases for J; bases not matched to a gene: 14. Germline CDR1 reads LGHDT; CDR2 reads YNNKEL (reference sequence). There are 16 residues in the CDR3. CDR3 DNA sequence: TGTGCCAGCAGCCAGATATACAGGGGGACCCTCCAAGAGCAGTTCTTC. Translated, it gives CASSQIYRGTLQEQFF.

This clonotype was detected a few times. The chain links TRBV12-3 or TRBV12-4 to TRBJ2-7; TRBD1 might be the D (5 bases). V was clipped by 3 bases and J by 5 bases, with 8 bases between them. The CDR3 runs 12 residues. CDR3 sequence (DNA): TGTGCCAGCAGTTTGGGGCTGCACGAGCAGTACGTC. Translated: CASSLGLHEQYV.

This clonotype was counted only a few times. V and J are TRBV4-2 and TRBJ1-1; D gene unclear. V was pared by 4 bases and J by 10 bases, with 16 bases between. This CDR3 spans 13 amino acids. Germline CDR1 and CDR2: LGHNA and YNFKEQ. The CDR3 DNA reads TGTGCCAGCAGCCTCGCGGGTCCACCCATAGCTTTCTTT. Translation gives CASSLAGPPIAFF.

The chain has TRBV6-2 or TRBV6-3 and TRBJ1-5; D may be TRBD1 (5 bases). CDR3 length equals 13 residues. The V end lost 2 bases, the J end lost 9 bases, and 11 bases lay between the germline ends. CDR1 and CDR2 from the germline V gene are MNHEY and SVGEGT. As DNA, the CDR3 is TGTGCCAGCAGTTACGCCAGCCAGGGGCCCCAGCATTTT. Translated: CASSYASQGPQHF.

The rearrangement joins TRBV4-2 to TRBJ2-1; TRBD1 matches 7 bases. This CDR3 spans 17 amino acids. J gave up 7 bases and V 0 bases, and 12 bases lay outside the gene matches. Germline CDR1 is LGHNA and CDR2 is YNFKEQ. In DNA form, the CDR3 reads TGTGCCAGCAGCCAAGAAGAACAGGGGTCCTTTTCGAATGAGCAGTTCTTC. The encoded protein is CASSQEEQGSFSNEQFF.

The V and J genes are TRBV10-1 and TRBJ2-6; D remains ambiguous. V was shortened by 3 bases and J by 8 bases, with 8 bases between the two germline ends. The CDR3 sequence is 13 residues long. Germline assignment: CDR1 WNHNN and CDR2 SYGVQD (reference sequence). CDR3 loop: CASSDSRSNVLTF. The DNA for the CDR3 is TGCGCCAGCAGTGATTCCAGGTCCAACGTCCTGACTTTC.

The genes are TRBV4-1 and TRBJ1-4; D ambiguous. This CDR3 spans 13 amino acids. V was cut by 4 bases and J by 4 bases, with 7 bases left in between. Germline V lookup: CDR1 MGHRA, CDR2 YSYEKL. CDR3 sequence: CASSPENNEKLFF. The CDR3 DNA follows: TGCGCCAGCAGCCCGGAGAATAATGAAAAACTGTTTTTT.

The table lists this clonotype with a few counts. The rearrangement joins TRBV3-1 to TRBJ2-2; tentatively, D is TRBD1 or TRBD2 (6 bases each). CDR1 and CDR2 from the germline V gene are LGHDT and YNNKEL (reference sequence). Trimming took off 3 bases at V and 5 bases at J, with 13 bases between the two ends. There are 15 residues in the CDR3. The CDR3 is CASSHPGAGTGELFF. DNA for the CDR3: TGTGCCAGCAGCCACCCGGGGGCGGGGACCGGGGAGCTGTTTTTT.